The TCR beta chain described here comes from a study of cytomegalovirus exposure and HLA in healthy donors. Study-wide results and limits: Analyses of presence/absence relied on an assumption of roughly uniform sequencing depth across donors. Clonal expansion, a later analysis showed, was greater in HLA-associated TCR beta chains than in equally common others. Several of the most significant clusters were apparently associated with common viral pathogens in a later analysis.

With respect to this clone: Antigen unknown.

This CDR3 contains 14 residues. V dropped 3 bases and J dropped 1 base, with 10 bases sitting between them. Germline values: CDR1 SGHNT, CDR2 YYREEE (reference sequence). The PCR ran on 60 Vbeta and 13 Jbeta primers. TCRdb's table, derived via immunoSEQ multiplex PCR, lists solely in-frame clones and lacks some. The top ten hold about 2% of the sample, which has some 85,000 clones, roughly 83% seen once. Sequencing was carried out using PBMCs. The chain couples TRBV5-4 to TRBJ1-1; D unclear. The sequence was collected from a man younger than 35 in good health and CMV-seronegative. For the CDR3, the DNA is TGTGCCAGCAGCTGGCCAGGTTCGAACACTGAAGCTTTCTTT. Translation gives CASSWPGSNTEAFF.